This T cell receptor beta chain was identified during a study of T cell responses to AZD1222 COVID-19 vaccine. About the research overall: Second doses were pooled across both intervals (about 4 or about 12 weeks). Study-wide results and caveats: Donors in the cohort were predominantly white British and more often female, and clonal diversity was possibly underestimated. Reports say nearly half of spike-specific TCRs go after unmutated variant regions. Researchers report vaccine-associated CD4 TCRs spanning spike, with dominance at 160-218 and 743-854.

This clone was detected only once. Its antigen is still unknown. Only in-frame clones appear in the TCRdb table, and some are missing; sequencing was by immunoSEQ multiplex PCR. The profile covers under 150,000 clones, with 90% appearing a single time and 7.2% taken by the ten largest. Germline-derived CDR1 and CDR2 are MNHEY and SVGEGT. The CDR3 totals 12 residues. V was cut by 4 bases and J by 6 bases, with 9 bases left in between. The origin of this receptor is an adult in good health. This specimen was peripheral blood, taken on day 0 of AZD1222 vaccination. The chain recombines TRBV6-2 or TRBV6-3 with TRBJ1-2; D unclear. The CDR3 loop is CASSSTRDGYTF. Here the CDR3 DNA reads TGTGCCAGCAGTTCAACGAGGGATGGCTACACCTTC.